A single sample gave rise to the 8 T cell receptor beta chains below, sequenced in a study of identical twins. TCRdb reprocessed the 5' RACE reads with MiXCR, giving one entry per CDR3 protein. The sample shows 250,000 to 350,000 distinct CDR3 sequences, roughly 9% of them seen only once. These same data were also listed under a study on yellow fever vaccine responses in identical twins.

Material for sequencing was CD8+ T cells sorted from blood. The receptors here all came from a woman between 18 and 29 years old in good health.

There are many counts of this clonotype. The chain is built from TRBV15 and TRBJ2-7; D uncertain. V was clipped by 4 bases and J by 2 bases, with 9 bases between them. CDR3 size: 13 residues. The germline CDR1 and CDR2 sequences are LNHNV and YYDKDF (reference sequence). The CDR3: CATSIGRTYEQYF. DNA of the CDR3: TGTGCCACCAGCATCGGACGGACCTACGAGCAGTACTTC. The full variable domain, completed using reference TRBV15 and TRBJ2-7, is DAMVIQNPRYQVTQFGKPVTLSCSQTLNHNVMYWYQQKSSQAPKLLFHYYDKDFNNEADTPDNFQSRRPNTSFCFLDIRSPGLGDTAMYLCATSIGRTYEQYFGPGTRLTVT.

At least ten counts were recorded for this clonotype. The chain couples TRBV29-1 to TRBJ2-1; no clear D. V lost 6 bases and J lost 4, with 16 bases in between. The germline V gene has CDR1 SQVTM and CDR2 ANQGSEA. The CDR3 extends over 14 amino acids. For the CDR3, the DNA is TGCAGCGTGGTCTCGGAGAGTGGGTACAATGAGCAGTTCTTC. Translated, it gives CSVVSESGYNEQFF.

This clonotype was detected many times. The chain links TRBV7-9 to TRBJ2-7; possibly TRBD1 or TRBD2 for D (5 bases each). Germline assignment: CDR1 SEHNR and CDR2 FQNEAQ (reference sequence). V was cut by 5 bases and J by 2 bases, with 13 bases left in between. The CDR3 has 14 amino acids. The CDR3 bases are TGTGCCAGCAGCCCTCCGCAGGGAGCCTACGAGCAGTACTTC. Translation gives CASSPPQGAYEQYF.

This clonotype was detected a few times. This chain uses TRBV6-1 with TRBJ2-5, with 12 bases lining up with TRBD2. This CDR3 comprises 15 residues. The V segment lost 6 bases and the J segment 5 bases; nucleotides outside the gene matches: 7. The V gene's germline CDR1 is MNHNS and CDR2 SASEGT. The DNA for the CDR3 is TGTGCCAGCAGCCCTAGCGGGGGGGCCGTTGAGACCCAGTACTTC. The encoded protein is CASSPSGGAVETQYF.

V usage is TRBV20-1 and J usage is TRBJ2-1, with D unresolved. V was clipped by 6 bases and J by 0 bases, with 18 bases between them. Germline V gives CDR1 DFQATT, CDR2 SNEGSKA (reference sequence). There are 16 residues in the CDR3. CDR3 region: CSAMTLTRSSYNEQFF. As DNA, the CDR3 is TGCAGTGCCATGACCCTGACCAGAAGCTCCTACAATGAGCAGTTCTTC.

This clonotype was seen a handful of times. This sequence joins TRBV18 and TRBJ1-6, with 7 nucleotides matching TRBD1. CDR1 and CDR2 from the germline V gene are KGHSH and LQKENI. J gave up 0 bases and V 3 bases, and 5 bases lay outside the gene matches. CDR3 length equals 17 residues. The CDR3 DNA is TGTGCCAGCTCACCCAAGGACAGGAGCTCCTATAATTCACCCCTCCACTTT. It is translated as CASSPKDRSSYNSPLHF.

This clonotype has a count of ten or more. The CDR3: CASSQTTGVQEKLFF. The CDR3 DNA is TGTGCCAGCAGCCAAACTACAGGGGTTCAAGAAAAACTGTTTTTT. The chain links TRBV14 to TRBJ1-4; 7 bases fit TRBD1. The length of the CDR3 is 15 residues. Germline CDR1 and CDR2: SGHDN and FVKESK. The J segment lost 8 bases and the V segment lost 2 bases, leaving 8 bases of the junction unmatched.

This clonotype occurred many times. The gene calls are TRBV29-1 and TRBJ2-3; 8 nucleotides match TRBD2. The CDR3 consists of 13 residues. Unmatched junction bases numbered 6, after V lost 7 bases and J lost 3 bases. Germline V gene data show CDR1 as SQVTM and CDR2 as ANQGSEA. In DNA, the CDR3 is TGCAGCGCCCCGGGACTAGGTACAGATACGCAGTATTTT. Amino acids: CSAPGLGTDTQYF.